This T cell receptor (beta chain) was obtained from a study of blood T cell repertoires in COVID-19. Across the study: COVID-19 samples, acute and convalescent, were from the United States, Italy and Spain. T cells, B-cell-depleted T cells, or PBMCs supplied cDNA or gDNA.

CDR3 size: 17 residues. J was trimmed by 5 bases and V by 6 bases; bases with no gene match: 16. Germline loops: CDR1 PRHDT, CDR2 FYEKMQ (reference sequence). Original data processing: Amplification from reference gene primers served as the basis for estimated nucleated cell counts. Only in-frame clones appear in the TCRdb table, and some are missing; sequencing was by immunoSEQ multiplex PCR. For V, J and clone size, that table is used; D and trimming come from the DNA. The table has 93,000 or so clones, more than 85% seen once. The chain employs TRBV13 and TRBJ2-3; 8 nucleotides agree with TRBD1. This receptor was obtained from a human donor in a cohort sampled during active COVID-19. The source material was peripheral blood. CDR3 sequence: CASRLQMTGVRVDTQYF. The DNA for the CDR3 is TGTGCCAGCAGATTACAGATGACAGGGGTAAGGGTAGATACGCAGTATTTT.